This TCR beta chain was captured in a study of early T cells in non-severe SARS-CoV-2 infection. For the study at large: Chains were not paired, and sequencing was done on bulk RNA from unsorted whole blood.

Separate cDNA molecules each had unique molecular identifiers attached to them. Each CDR3 protein gets one entry after TCRdb re-called the 5' RACE reads with MiXCR. The sample contains about 30,000 distinct CDR3 sequences, under 4% of which appear only once. This clonotype was observed many times. With 5 bases clipped from V and 7 bases from J, the junction kept 13 bases outside the gene matches. CDR3 length equals 15 residues. Sequencing was performed on whole blood. This chain joins TRBV12-3 or TRBV12-4 and TRBJ2-7, with TRBD1 matching 8 bases. The receptor was derived from an adult who was a healthcare worker with PCR-confirmed SARS-CoV-2 infection or an uninfected control (not recorded which). The CDR3: CASSAHRGITLEQYF. In DNA, the CDR3 is TGTGCCAGCAGTGCCCACAGGGGGATAACTCTTGAGCAGTACTTC.